What follows describes a single T cell receptor beta chain. CDR1 is SEHNR, CDR2 FQNEAQ, per germline (reference sequence). Between the trimmed V and J ends, which lost 1 base and 5 bases, there was a span of 8 bases. CDR3 length equals 13 residues. Use of 60 Vbeta and 13 Jbeta primers characterized the PCR. Method: immunoSEQ multiplex PCR; TCRdb's copy keeps in-frame clones and lacks some. Seen here are around 150,000 clones, about four fifths observed once, and the top ten hold around 6.1%. The data originate from a study of cytomegalovirus exposure and HLA in healthy donors. The material sequenced was PBMCs. The sequence was collected from a man between 25 and 39 years old in good health and CMV-seropositive. The rearrangement uses TRBV7-9 and TRBJ1-1; D possibly corresponds to TRBD1 (6 bases). The DNA for the CDR3 is TGTGCCAGCAGCTTAGGGGACATAACTGAAGCTTTCTTT. This encodes CASSLGDITEAFF.